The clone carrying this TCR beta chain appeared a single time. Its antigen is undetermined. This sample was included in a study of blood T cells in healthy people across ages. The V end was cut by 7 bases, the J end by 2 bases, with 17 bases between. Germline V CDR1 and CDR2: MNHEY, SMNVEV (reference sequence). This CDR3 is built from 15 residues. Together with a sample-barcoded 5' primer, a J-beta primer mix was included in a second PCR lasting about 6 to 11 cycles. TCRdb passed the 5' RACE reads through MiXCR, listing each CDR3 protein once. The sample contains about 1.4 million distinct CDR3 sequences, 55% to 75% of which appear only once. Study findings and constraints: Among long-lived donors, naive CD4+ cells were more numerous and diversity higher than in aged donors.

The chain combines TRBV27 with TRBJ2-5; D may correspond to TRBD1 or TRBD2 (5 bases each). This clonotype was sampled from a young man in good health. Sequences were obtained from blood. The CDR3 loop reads CASMVIGDGQETQYF. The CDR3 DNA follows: TGTGCCAGCATGGTTATTGGGGACGGGCAAGAGACCCAGTACTTC.